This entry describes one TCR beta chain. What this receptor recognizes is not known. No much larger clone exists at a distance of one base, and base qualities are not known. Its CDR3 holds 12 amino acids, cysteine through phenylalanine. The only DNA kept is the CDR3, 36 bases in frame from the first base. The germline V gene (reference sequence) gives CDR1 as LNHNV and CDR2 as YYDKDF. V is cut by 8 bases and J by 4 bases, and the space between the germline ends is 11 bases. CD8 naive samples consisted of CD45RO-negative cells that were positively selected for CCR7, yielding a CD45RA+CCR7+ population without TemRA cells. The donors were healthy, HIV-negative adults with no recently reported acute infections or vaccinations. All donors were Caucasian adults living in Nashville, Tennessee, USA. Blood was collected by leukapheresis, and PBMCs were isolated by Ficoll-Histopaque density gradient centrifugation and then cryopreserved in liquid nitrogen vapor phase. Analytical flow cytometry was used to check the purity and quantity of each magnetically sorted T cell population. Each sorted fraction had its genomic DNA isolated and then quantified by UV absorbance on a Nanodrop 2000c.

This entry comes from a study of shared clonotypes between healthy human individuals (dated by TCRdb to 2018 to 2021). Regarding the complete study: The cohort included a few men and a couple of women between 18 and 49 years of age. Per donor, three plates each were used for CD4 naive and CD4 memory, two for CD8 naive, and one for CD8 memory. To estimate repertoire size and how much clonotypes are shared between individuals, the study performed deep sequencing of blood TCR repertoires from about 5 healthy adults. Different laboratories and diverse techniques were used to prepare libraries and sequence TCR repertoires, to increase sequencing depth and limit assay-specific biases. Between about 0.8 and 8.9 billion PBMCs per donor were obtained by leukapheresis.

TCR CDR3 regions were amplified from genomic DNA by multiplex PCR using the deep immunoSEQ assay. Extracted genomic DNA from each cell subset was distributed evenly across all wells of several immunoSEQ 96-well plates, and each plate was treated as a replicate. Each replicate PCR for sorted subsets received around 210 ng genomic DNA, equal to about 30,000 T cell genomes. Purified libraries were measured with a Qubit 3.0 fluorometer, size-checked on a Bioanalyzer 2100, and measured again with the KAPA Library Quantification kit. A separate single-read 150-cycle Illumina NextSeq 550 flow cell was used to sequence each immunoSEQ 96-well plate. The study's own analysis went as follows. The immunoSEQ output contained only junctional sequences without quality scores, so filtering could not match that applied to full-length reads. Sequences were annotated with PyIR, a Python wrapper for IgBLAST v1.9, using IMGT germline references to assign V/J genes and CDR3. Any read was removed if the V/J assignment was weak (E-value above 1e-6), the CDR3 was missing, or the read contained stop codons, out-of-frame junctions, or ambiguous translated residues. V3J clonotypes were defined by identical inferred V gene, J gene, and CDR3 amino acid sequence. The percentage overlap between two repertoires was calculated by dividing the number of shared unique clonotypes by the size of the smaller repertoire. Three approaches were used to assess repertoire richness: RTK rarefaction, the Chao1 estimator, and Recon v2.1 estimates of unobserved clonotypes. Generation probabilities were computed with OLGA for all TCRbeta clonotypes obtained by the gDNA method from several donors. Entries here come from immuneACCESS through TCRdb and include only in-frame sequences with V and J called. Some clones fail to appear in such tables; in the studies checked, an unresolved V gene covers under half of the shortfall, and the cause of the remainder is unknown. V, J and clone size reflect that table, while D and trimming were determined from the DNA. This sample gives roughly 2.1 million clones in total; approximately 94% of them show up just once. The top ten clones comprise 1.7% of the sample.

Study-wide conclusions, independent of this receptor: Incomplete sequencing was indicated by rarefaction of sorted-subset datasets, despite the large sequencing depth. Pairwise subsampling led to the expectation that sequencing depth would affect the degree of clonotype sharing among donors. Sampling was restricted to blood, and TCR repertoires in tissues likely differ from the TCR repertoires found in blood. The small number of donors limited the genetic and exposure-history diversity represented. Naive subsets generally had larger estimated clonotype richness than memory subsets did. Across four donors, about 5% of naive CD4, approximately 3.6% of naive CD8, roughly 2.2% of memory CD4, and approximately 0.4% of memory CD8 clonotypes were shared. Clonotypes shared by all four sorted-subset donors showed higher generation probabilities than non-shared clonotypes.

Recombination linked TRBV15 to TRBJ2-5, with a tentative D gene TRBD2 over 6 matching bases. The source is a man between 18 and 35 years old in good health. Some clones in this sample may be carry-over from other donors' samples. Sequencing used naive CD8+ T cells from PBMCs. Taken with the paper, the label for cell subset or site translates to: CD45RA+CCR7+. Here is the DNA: TGTGCCACCCGGGGGAGAGGAGAGACCCAGTACTTC. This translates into CATRGRGETQYF.